This T cell receptor beta chain emerged from a study of CD8 T cells in Susac syndrome. Germline-derived CDR1 and CDR2 are LGHNA and YNFKEQ. The trim removed 0 bases at V and 3 bases at J, leaving 7 bases unmatched. This CDR3 is 16 amino acids long. Random hexamers primed reverse transcription of about 0.5 to 1 ug RNA. Each CDR3 protein gets one entry after TCRdb re-called the immunoSEQ multiplex PCR reads with MiXCR. The table includes around 200,000 distinct CDR3 sequences, around 95% detected once. Material for sequencing was CD4+ T cells from PBMCs. The chain couples TRBV4-2 to TRBJ2-7; the match to TRBD1 covers 8 bases. This receptor was taken from a human donor with multiple sclerosis. CDR3 residues: CASSQERIGQGYEQYF. The CDR3 bases are TGTGCCAGCAGCCAAGAGAGAATTGGACAGGGCTACGAGCAGTACTTC.